This T cell receptor beta chain was recorded in a study of T cell repertoires in cytomegalovirus infection. The overall study: Alongside well-studied HLA-B-restricted CMV epitopes, recently identified HLA-C-restricted CMV epitopes were also used. It was the public TCR beta signatures that indicated both CMV infection and matching HLA type.

This clonotype has a handful of counts. Its antigen is currently unknown. The CDR3 length is 16 residues. V lost 7 bases, J lost 5 bases, and 22 bases lay in between. Germline V gene lookup returns CDR1 MNHEY and CDR2 SVGEGT. A single record per CDR3 protein comes from TCRdb applying MiXCR to the reads. The sample records hundreds of thousands of distinct CDR3 sequences, roughly 36% being singletons. The TCR sequence derives from a human donor in good health (CMV status not recorded). Some clones in this sample may be carry-over from other donors' samples. The chain links TRBV6-2 or TRBV6-3 to TRBJ2-3; D is possibly TRBD1 or TRBD2 (5 bases each). This specimen was cultured PBMCs, taken from culture after CMV antigen stimulation. CDR3 loop: CASTSQLRGRRDTQYF. Here the CDR3 DNA reads TGTGCCAGCACCTCCCAACTTCGGGGACGGCGAGATACGCAGTATTTT.